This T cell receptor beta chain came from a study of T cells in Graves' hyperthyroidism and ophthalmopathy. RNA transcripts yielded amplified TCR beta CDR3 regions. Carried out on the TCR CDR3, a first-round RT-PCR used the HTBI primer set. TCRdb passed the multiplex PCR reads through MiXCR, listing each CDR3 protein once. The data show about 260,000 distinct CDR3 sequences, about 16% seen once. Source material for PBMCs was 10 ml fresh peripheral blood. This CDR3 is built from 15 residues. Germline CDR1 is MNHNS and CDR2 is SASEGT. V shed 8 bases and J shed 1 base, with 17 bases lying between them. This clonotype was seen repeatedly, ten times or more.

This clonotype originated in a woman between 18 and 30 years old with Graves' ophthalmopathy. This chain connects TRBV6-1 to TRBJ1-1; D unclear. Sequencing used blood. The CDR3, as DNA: TGTGCCAGCTCTACCCCGATCGGTGCGAACACTGAAGCTTTCTTT. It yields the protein CASSTPIGANTEAFF.